This T cell receptor beta chain was observed in a study of blood T cell repertoires in COVID-19. Study as a whole: Material from acute and convalescent COVID-19 was sourced from the United States, Italy and Spain. Nucleic acid was either cDNA or gDNA, and it came from T cells, B-cell-depleted T cells, or PBMCs.

The CDR3 consists of 15 residues. CDR1 SGHTA and CDR2 FQGNSA come from the germline V gene. V gave up 3 bases and J gave up 7 bases; unmatched junction bases: 8. Some clones are missing from TCRdb's copy, which holds only in-frame ones; the method was immunoSEQ multiplex PCR. The data contain fewer than 100,000 clones, 90% of them seen just once; the ten biggest clones take up roughly 0.8%. The origin of this receptor is a woman of 80 years or more with acute or convalescent COVID-19. Sequencing used peripheral blood. The gene calls are TRBV7-2 and TRBJ2-1, with TRBD2 matching 8 bases. The CDR3 region is CASSFFAGGGNEQFF. CDR3 coding DNA: TGTGCCAGCAGCTTCTTTGCGGGGGGCGGGAATGAGCAGTTCTTC.